This T cell receptor (beta chain) was identified during a study of human T cells and chemical hapten exposure. About the research overall: TCR yields differed between samples (mainly from small differences in pooled library volume).

Each CDR3 protein gets one entry after TCRdb re-called the RACE reads with MiXCR. Of about 69,000 distinct CDR3 sequences listed, about 32% were seen once; the top ten hold roughly 10%. Trimming stripped 6 bases from V and 1 base from J, with 10 bases between. CDR1 ENHRY and CDR2 SYGVKD come from the germline V gene. This CDR3 spans 14 amino acids. The sample's time point: patch test 1, 2 weeks after DPC sensitization. Treatment indicated: therapeutic diphenylcyclopropenone sensitization with weekly scalp DPC. This clonotype was counted ten times or more. Source: whole blood, taken in connection with sensitization to the hapten diphenylcyclopropenone (DPC). The sequence derives from a man aged 40-55 years with alopecia areata. Some clones in this sample may be carry-over from other donors' samples. The J gene is TRBJ1-3, the V gene TRBV10-3; D perhaps matches TRBD1 (6 bases). This chain's CDR3 is CAIRDSSSGNTIYF. CDR3 coding DNA: TGTGCCATCAGGGACAGCTCGTCTGGAAACACCATATATTTT.